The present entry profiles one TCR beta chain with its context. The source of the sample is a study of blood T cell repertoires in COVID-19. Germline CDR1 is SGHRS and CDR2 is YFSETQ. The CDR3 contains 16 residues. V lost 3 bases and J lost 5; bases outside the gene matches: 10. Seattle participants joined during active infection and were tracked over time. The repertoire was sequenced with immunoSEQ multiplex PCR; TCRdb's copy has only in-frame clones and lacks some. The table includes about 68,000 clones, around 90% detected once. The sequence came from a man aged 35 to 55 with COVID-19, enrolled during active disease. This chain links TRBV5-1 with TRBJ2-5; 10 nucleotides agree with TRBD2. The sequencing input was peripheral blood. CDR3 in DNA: TGCGCCAGCAGCTCGGGCATGAGCGGGGGGGCGGAGACCCAGTACTTC. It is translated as CASSSGMSGGAETQYF.